Below are 27 T cell receptor beta chains sequenced from a single sample in a study of blood T cells in healthy people across ages. A sample-barcoded 5' primer and a J-beta primer mix were used in a second PCR of roughly 7 to 11 cycles. TCRdb passed the 5' RACE reads through MiXCR, listing each CDR3 protein once. This table holds about 930,000 distinct CDR3 sequences, 25% to 35% found once. These data were also reused for a study on T cells of mothers and their children.

Sequencing was carried out using blood. All receptors come from a woman in her thirties or forties in good health.

A remark on this clonotype: A junction boundary mismatches the germline segment, possibly from a read error. The rearrangement joins TRBV20-1 to TRBJ1-1; maybe TRBD1 (6 bases). Germline CDR1 is DFQATT and CDR2 is SNEGSKA (reference sequence). This CDR3 has 15 residues. The DNA for the CDR3 is TGCAGTGCAGCAAAAGGGGGACATCTGAGAACTGTAGCTTTCTTT. Protein product: CSAAKGGHLRTVAFF.

This clonotype was picked up many times. The CDR3 spells CASSYGDTEAFF. The CDR3, as DNA: TGTGCCAGCAGTTACGGGGACACTGAAGCTTTCTTT. The chain is built from TRBV6-5 and TRBJ1-1; D gene ambiguous. Germline lookup yields CDR1 MNHEY and CDR2 SVGAGI. The CDR3 contains 12 residues. V lost 2 bases and J lost 3, with 4 bases in between.

Turning to this clonotype: A much larger clone lies one base from this, so it may be a read error. The chain links TRBV5-1 to TRBJ2-1; TRBD2 aligns across 10 bases. The CDR3 has 15 residues. Unmatched junction bases numbered 9, after V lost 4 bases and J lost 8 bases. Per the germline V gene, CDR1 is SGHRS and CDR2 is YFSETQ. In nucleotides, the CDR3 is TGCGCCAGCAGCGAAAGCGGGGGGGCCTGCGATGAGCAGTTCTTC. The encoded protein is CASSESGGACDEQFF.

V gene TRBV4-3 combines with J gene TRBJ1-5; D gene unclear. Germline loops: CDR1 LGHNA, CDR2 YSLEER. The V end was cut by 0 bases, the J end by 0 bases, with 9 bases between. The CDR3 has 16 amino acids. The CDR3 coding sequence is TGCGCCAGCAGCCAAGATACACGAAATAGCAATCAGCCCCAGCATTTT. Its protein is CASSQDTRNSNQPQHF.

The chain couples TRBV20-1 to TRBJ2-7; D is uncertain. Germline V gene sequence: CDR1 DFQATT, CDR2 SNEGSKA (reference sequence). V was trimmed by 3 bases and J by 2 bases, leaving 14 bases between them. The CDR3 spans 14 residues. This CDR3 reads CSASFPVSTYEQYF. As DNA, the CDR3 is TGCAGTGCTAGTTTCCCCGTCAGCACCTACGAGCAGTACTTC.

This clonotype was found a few times. The rearrangement joins TRBV7-9 to TRBJ2-4; D is possibly TRBD2 (5 bases). The V end was cut by 5 bases, the J end by 7 bases, with 15 bases between. The germline V gene has CDR1 SEHNR and CDR2 FQNEAQ (reference sequence). The CDR3 has 14 residues. The CDR3 region has the DNA TGTGCCAGCAGCCCCGTGGTCTGGGAGAACATTCAGTACTTC. Translated, it gives CASSPVVWENIQYF.

This clonotype was seen many times. The chain employs TRBV29-1 and TRBJ2-5; D gene uncertain. This CDR3 has 14 residues. Trimming took 7 bases from V and 4 from J, leaving 19 bases between them. Germline V gene data show CDR1 as SQVTM and CDR2 as ANQGSEA. The CDR3 DNA is TGCAGCGCCCACACCCCGGAGACGGGAGAGACCCAGTACTTC. Its translation: CSAHTPETGETQYF.

Here the CDR3 reads CAISSGQNQPQHF. The DNA of the CDR3 is TGTGCCATCAGTTCGGGCCAAAATCAGCCCCAGCATTTT. The V call is TRBV10-3, the J call TRBJ1-5; unclear D gene. The V end lost 5 bases, the J end lost 4 bases, and 9 bases lay between the germline ends. In germline, CDR1 is ENHRY, CDR2 SYGVKD. The CDR3 loop spans 13 amino acids.

With respect to this clonotype: This may stem from a read error, because a much larger clone lies one nucleotide away. This chain uses TRBV12-3 or TRBV12-4 with TRBJ1-2; D might be TRBD1 (6 bases). This CDR3 has 14 amino acids. The CDR3 DNA sequence: TGTGCCGGCAGCAGGACAGTTTGGGGGCATGGCTACACCTTC. Protein sequence: CAGSRTVWGHGYTF.

This clonotype was seen many times. V and J are TRBV28 and TRBJ2-7; 9 bases match TRBD1. CDR1 is MDHEN, CDR2 SYDVKM, per germline. This CDR3 comprises 16 residues. J gave up 5 bases and V 4 bases, and 12 bases lay outside the gene matches. The CDR3 region has the DNA TGTGCCAGCAGTTCACCCGGGACAGGGAGCTTCCACGAGCAGTACTTC. Protein sequence: CASSSPGTGSFHEQYF.

This clonotype was recorded a few times. This sequence joins TRBV6-2 or TRBV6-3 and TRBJ1-2; D remains ambiguous. This CDR3 is built from 15 residues. In germline, CDR1 is MNHEY, CDR2 SVGEGT. Deletions cut 0 bases from V and 4 bases from J, with 12 bases between. The CDR3 nucleotides are TGTGCCAGCAGTTACTCGCCAGGTTTCGGCTATGGCTACACCTTC. Protein sequence: CASSYSPGFGYGYTF.

This clonotype appeared a few times. Being one base from a much bigger clone, this may be a read error. V usage is TRBV12-3 or TRBV12-4 and J usage is TRBJ2-1; a weak D match, TRBD1 (6 bases). CDR3 size: 15 residues. V shed 4 bases and J shed 7 bases, with 17 bases lying between them. CDR3 nucleotide sequence: TGTGCCAGCAGTTGCCCCCAGGGGTTGGGGAATGAGCAGTTCTTC. Translating it yields CASSCPQGLGNEQFF.

V usage is TRBV12-3 or TRBV12-4 and J usage is TRBJ2-5; tentative D call: TRBD2 (7 bases). Trimming took 7 bases from V and 2 from J, leaving 17 bases between them. The CDR3 has 15 amino acids. The CDR3 spells CASNLGGAAQETQYF. The CDR3 DNA follows: TGTGCCAGCAACCTGGGGGGGGCGGCACAAGAGACCCAGTACTTC.

This clonotype was picked up many times. The chain recombines TRBV7-8 with TRBJ1-1; 7 bases agree with TRBD1. CDR1 is SGHVS and CDR2 is FQNEAQ in the germline V gene. The J segment lost 1 base and the V segment lost 4 bases, leaving 3 bases of the junction unmatched. This CDR3 is built from 14 residues. DNA of the CDR3: TGTGCCAGCAGCTCGGGACAGACGAACACTGAAGCTTTCTTT. Protein product: CASSSGQTNTEAFF.

This clonotype showed up just a few times. The chain links TRBV30 to TRBJ2-4, with TRBD2 matching over 9 bases. Germline values: CDR1 GTSNPN, CDR2 SVGIG (reference sequence). V gave up 1 base and J gave up 6 bases; unmatched junction bases: 7. The CDR3 is 15 residues long. The CDR3 loop reads CAWSAGGLALNIQYF. Written as DNA, the CDR3 is TGTGCCTGGAGTGCGGGGGGACTAGCCTTAAACATTCAGTACTTC.

This clonotype was counted at least ten times. The chain combines TRBV5-5 with TRBJ2-5; D is unclear. The V end lost 6 bases, the J end lost 1 base, and 13 bases lay between the germline ends. This CDR3 has 14 amino acids. The germline V gene has CDR1 SGHKS and CDR2 YYEKEE (reference sequence). The CDR3 DNA reads TGTGCCAGCACCCTTCTGGGAACCCAAGAGACCCAGTACTTC. This encodes CASTLLGTQETQYF.

For this clonotype: Its ends do not fully match the called genes, so a read error is possible. This chain joins TRBV7-6 and TRBJ1-1; D not certain. The CDR3 extends over 15 amino acids. From germline, CDR1 is SGHVS and CDR2 FNYEAQ. CDR3 bases: TGTGCCGGCAGCCGGAACGGGTTAGGTGGTACTGAAGCTTTCTTT. Translated: CAGSRNGLGGTEAFF.

There are many counts of this clonotype. The CDR3: CASSWTWDEQFF. CDR3 nucleotide sequence: TGTGCCAGCAGCTGGACGTGGGATGAGCAGTTCTTC. V gene TRBV5-6 combines with J gene TRBJ2-1; no reliable D call. The ends were cut back, 3 bases at V and 8 bases at J, with 9 bases in the middle. The CDR3 is 12 amino acids. In germline, CDR1 is SGHDT, CDR2 YYEEEE.

This clonotype was seen a few times. The rearrangement uses TRBV27 and TRBJ2-7, with D tentatively TRBD1 (6 bases). This CDR3 spans 13 amino acids. V gave up 4 bases and J gave up 6 bases, with 13 bases separating them. Germline CDR1 and CDR2: MNHEY and SMNVEV (reference sequence). The CDR3 is CASSSPYRAEQYF. The CDR3 nucleotides read TGTGCCAGCAGTTCGCCGTACAGGGCCGAGCAGTACTTC.

The chain has TRBV5-1 and TRBJ2-3; 10 nucleotides line up with TRBD2. Germline CDR1 SGHRS, CDR2 YFSETQ. With 4 bases clipped from V and 2 bases from J, the junction kept 7 bases outside the gene matches. The CDR3 extends over 16 amino acids. Written as DNA, the CDR3 is TGCGCCAGCAGCGACCCAGCGGGGGGGATCACAGATACGCAGTATTTT. Translating it yields CASSDPAGGITDTQYF.

Ten or more counts support this clonotype. Mismatch with germline at one junction end may stem from a read error. The chain combines TRBV7-7 with TRBJ2-7; perhaps TRBD1 as D (5 bases). The germline V gene encodes CDR1 SSHAT and CDR2 FNYEAQ (reference sequence). The CDR3 totals 14 residues. CDR3 nucleotide sequence: TGTGCTAGCAGCTTAGCTCCGCAGGGCTTCGAGCAGTACTTC. Its translation: CASSLAPQGFEQYF.

As for this clonotype: A much larger clone sits a single nucleotide away, making a read error possible. The gene calls are TRBV12-3 or TRBV12-4 and TRBJ1-5; 8 bases line up with TRBD1. There are 16 residues in the CDR3. V lost 8 bases to trimming and J lost 4 bases; unmatched junction nucleotides: 13. CDR3 region: CASADQGAKGNQPQHF. DNA for the CDR3: TGTGCCAGCGCTGACCAGGGGGCGAAGGGAAATCAGCCCCAGCATTTT.

In the case of this clonotype: The junction departs from the called germline gene at one end, perhaps through a read error. The rearrangement uses TRBV10-3 and TRBJ2-1; 11 bases line up with TRBD2. The length of the CDR3 is 16 residues. CDR1 is ENHRY, CDR2 SYGVKD, per germline. CDR3: CAVSESVAGGRNEQFF. The CDR3 bases are TGTGCCGTCAGTGAGTCGGTAGCGGGGGGGCGCAATGAGCAGTTCTTC.

This clonotype was counted many times. This chain's CDR3 is CASSPQGILSSYEQYF. In nucleotides, the CDR3 is TGTGCCAGCTCACCCCAGGGCATACTGAGCTCCTACGAGCAGTACTTC. J is TRBJ2-7 and V is TRBV18, with D perhaps TRBD1 (5 bases). V lost 3 bases, J lost 0 bases, and 15 bases lay in between. The CDR3 is made up of 16 amino acids. Germline V lookup: CDR1 KGHSH, CDR2 LQKENI.

This chain connects TRBV7-2 to TRBJ2-7; the D is unclear. This CDR3 contains 15 residues. Germline V lookup: CDR1 SGHTA, CDR2 FQGNSA. The ends were cut back, 2 bases at V and 0 bases at J, with 11 bases in the middle. DNA for the CDR3: TGTGCCAGCAGCTTAAGCCCCGTTGTCTCCTACGAGCAGTACTTC. Its translation is CASSLSPVVSYEQYF.

This clonotype was found many times. This chain joins TRBV3-1 and TRBJ2-7; tentatively, D is TRBD2 (5 bases). V was cut by 3 bases and J by 4 bases, with 7 bases left in between. CDR3 length: 12 residues. Per germline, CDR1 LGHDT and CDR2 YNNKEL (reference sequence). Written as DNA, the CDR3 is TGTGCCAGCAGCCAGACGGGGTACGAGCAGTACTTC. It codes for CASSQTGYEQYF.

This clonotype appeared a few times. The chain joins TRBV3-1 to TRBJ2-3; 8 bases match TRBD2. The CDR3 loop spans 16 amino acids. The trim removed 2 bases at V and 5 bases at J, leaving 9 bases unmatched. Per germline, CDR1 LGHDT and CDR2 YNNKEL (reference sequence). The CDR3 reads CASSQLLAAQGDTQYF. In nucleotides, the CDR3 is TGTGCCAGCAGCCAACTACTAGCGGCTCAGGGAGATACGCAGTATTTT.